Reported below is one TCR beta chain. Assay used: immunoSEQ multiplex PCR; TCRdb lists only in-frame clones, some missing. The table lists fewer than 200,000 clones, 66% of them singletons. This entry comes from a study of shared clonotypes between healthy human individuals. Sequencing used memory CD4+ T cells sorted from blood. Subset: CD45RA-negative fraction. The sequence derives from a man aged 25-40 years in good health.

Here the CDR3 DNA reads TGTGCCAGCAGCTTGAGGGTAGGGCGGATTAATGAAAAACTGTTTTTT. This translates into CASSLRVGRINEKLFF. The chain carries TRBV7-8 and TRBJ1-4; D unclear. The V gene lost 3 bases and the J gene lost 4 bases, with 15 bases spanning the gap. The CDR3 loop spans 16 amino acids. The germline gives CDR1 SGHVS, CDR2 FQNEAQ. Full variable domain (missing parts from reference TRBV7-8 and TRBJ1-4): GAGVSQSPRYKVAKRGQDVALRCDPISGHVSLFWYQQALGQGPEFLTYFQNEAQLDKSGLPSDRFFAERPEGSVSTLKIQRTQQEDSAVYLCASSLRVGRINEKLFFGSGTQLSVL.